This T cell receptor (beta chain) was observed in a study of CD8 T cells in ankylosing spondylitis. Study-level points and caveats: Apparently characteristic of ankylosing spondylitis blood was a TCR beta motif (fewer than ten highly homologous variants). Clones linked to the disease showed a CD8+ phenotype. They occurred at relatively low frequencies in peripheral blood.

Ten or more counts support this clonotype. Antigen: not known. Generation of TCR beta libraries employed quantitative 5'-RACE incorporating molecular barcodes. One entry per CDR3 protein, called by TCRdb with MiXCR from the 5' RACE reads. The sample includes 250,000 or so distinct CDR3 sequences, roughly a tenth of them seen just once. This TCR came from a male donor with ankylosing spondylitis or in good health (not recorded which). Sample: blood, either unsorted or a sorted T cell fraction (not recorded which).

The chain's CDR3 is CASSSPGRLEIGYTF. Here the CDR3 DNA reads TGTGCCAGCAGCTCACCGGGACGGTTGGAAATTGGCTACACCTTC. V and J are TRBV7-2 and TRBJ1-2; tentatively, D is TRBD1 (5 bases). V lost 4 bases and J 7 bases, leaving 19 bases between the germline ends. The germline gives CDR1 SGHTA, CDR2 FQGNSA. The CDR3 consists of 15 residues.